One sample yielded the 28 T cell receptor beta chains listed below, sequenced in a study of cytomegalovirus exposure and HLA in healthy donors (dated by TCRdb to about 2017). Libraries were made using the immunoSEQ multiplex PCR assay. This immuneACCESS table, as held by TCRdb, lists in-frame sequences with V and J called but not all clones. Of the missing ones, under half trace to an unresolved V gene in checked studies; the others have no known cause. Within this sample are about 60,000 clones, with over 85% of them counted one time only. The top ten constitute approximately 5.5% of the sample. Input material: PBMCs. These receptors all come from a woman younger than 35 in good health and CMV-seronegative.

J is TRBJ2-3 and V is TRBV5-4; TRBD2 agrees at 10 bases. This CDR3 contains 15 residues. CDR1 SGHNT and CDR2 YYREEE come from the germline V gene (reference sequence). V lost 10 bases and J lost 6; bases outside the gene matches: 14. CDR3 DNA: TGTGCCCAGGGTCCAGCGGGGGGGCGCTGGGATACGCAGTATTTT. Translated: CAQGPAGGRWDTQYF.

The V gene is TRBV7-9, the J gene TRBJ2-3, with 10 bases identical to TRBD1. Germline V gene lookup returns CDR1 SEHNR and CDR2 FQNEAQ (reference sequence). This CDR3 has 15 amino acids. Trimming removed 5 bases from V and 6 bases from J; junction bases left unmatched: 8. The CDR3 sequence is CASSAGQGMGDTQYF. The CDR3 nucleotides are TGTGCCAGCAGCGCGGGACAGGGGATGGGGGATACGCAGTATTTT. The whole variable domain, filled in from reference TRBV7-9 and TRBJ2-3, reads DTGVSQNPRHKITKRGQNVTFRCDPISEHNRLYWYRQTLGQGPEFLTYFQNEAQLEKSRLLSDRFSAERPKGSFSTLEIQRTEQGDSAMYLCASSAGQGMGDTQYFGPGTRLTVL.

The rearrangement links TRBV19 to TRBJ2-2; no clear D. Trimming shortened V by 5 bases and J by 7 bases, and 17 bases separated the two germline ends. Germline V lookup: CDR1 LNHDA, CDR2 SQIVND (reference sequence). The CDR3 contains 15 residues. The CDR3 here is CASSSPNRRLGELFF. The CDR3 DNA follows: TGTGCCAGTAGTTCTCCCAACAGAAGGCTCGGGGAGCTGTTTTTT.

V gene TRBV5-6 combines with J gene TRBJ2-3, with D possibly TRBD2 on 5 matching bases. The V end lost 4 bases, the J end lost 1 base, and 13 bases lay between the germline ends. Germline V gene sequence: CDR1 SGHDT, CDR2 YYEEEE. The CDR3 has 15 residues. The CDR3 region is CASSPWRGRTDTQYF. CDR3 nucleotides: TGTGCCAGCAGCCCCTGGCGAGGGCGCACAGATACGCAGTATTTT.

The chain is built from TRBV5-8 and TRBJ2-3, with 8 bases matching TRBD1. CDR3 length: 15 amino acids. V lost 0 bases, J lost 2 bases, and 2 bases stayed unmatched. The germline V gene has CDR1 SGHTS and CDR2 YDEGEE. DNA for the CDR3: TGTGCCAGCAGCTTGGGGGGACAGGTCACAGATACGCAGTATTTT. As protein: CASSLGGQVTDTQYF.

CDR3 residues: CASTTGMGDTQYF. For the CDR3, the DNA is TGCGCCAGCACGACAGGGATGGGAGATACGCAGTATTTT. The rearrangement joins TRBV10-1 to TRBJ2-3; 7 positions agree with TRBD1. The CDR3 loop spans 13 amino acids. Unmatched junction bases numbered 6, after V lost 7 bases and J lost 5 bases. The germline gives CDR1 WNHNN, CDR2 SYGVQD (reference sequence).

The chain links TRBV6-5 to TRBJ1-1; a weak D match, TRBD1 (5 bases). V was clipped by 2 bases and J by 6 bases, with 16 bases between them. CDR3 length: 15 residues. Germline V gene lookup returns CDR1 MNHEY and CDR2 SVGAGI. The CDR3 coding sequence is TGTGCCAGCAGTTACACCCCCGCAGGGATCCCTGAAGCTTTCTTT. Translated: CASSYTPAGIPEAFF.

The chain joins TRBV30 to TRBJ2-6; 10 bases are shared with TRBD2. V was pared by 3 bases and J by 1 base, with 6 bases of the junction left unmatched. The CDR3 has 17 amino acids. Germline-derived CDR1 and CDR2 are GTSNPN and SVGIG (reference sequence). The CDR3 protein is CAWSTLAGVSGANVLTF. In nucleotides, the CDR3 is TGTGCCTGGAGCACCCTAGCGGGAGTTTCTGGGGCCAACGTCCTGACTTTC.

The chain uses TRBV11-3 and TRBJ1-1; D remains unclear. The CDR3 has 13 amino acids. Trimming shortened V by 2 bases and J by 4 bases, and 8 bases separated the two germline ends. Per the germline V gene, CDR1 is SGHNT and CDR2 is YENEEA. CDR3 protein: CASSLKAGTEAFF. CDR3 nucleotide sequence: TGTGCCAGCAGCTTAAAGGCGGGCACTGAAGCTTTCTTT. Based on the CDR3 plus reference TRBV11-3 and TRBJ1-1, the full variable domain is EAGVVQSPRYKIIEKKQPVAFWCNPISGHNTLYWYLQNLGQGPELLIRYENEEAVDDSQLPKDRFSAERLKGVDSTLKIQPAELGDSAVYLCASSLKAGTEAFFGQGTRLTVV.

There are a few counts of this clone. The rearrangement joins TRBV7-2 to TRBJ1-2; tentatively, D is TRBD1 (5 bases). Trimming removed 6 bases from V and 2 bases from J, with 13 bases in between. The CDR3 covers 14 residues. Germline V gives CDR1 SGHTA, CDR2 FQGNSA. The CDR3 protein is CASSYAGKNYGYTF. In nucleotides, the CDR3 is TGTGCCAGCAGTTACGCAGGGAAAAACTATGGCTACACCTTC.

V is TRBV6-1 and J is TRBJ1-6, with D tentatively TRBD1 (6 bases). Trimming left V 2 bases short and J 8 bases short, with 13 bases between. The CDR3 spans 15 residues. CDR1 and CDR2 (germline): MNHNS, SASEGT. CDR3 sequence: CASSEIVQGDSPLHF. In nucleotides, the CDR3 is TGTGCCAGCAGTGAAATAGTACAGGGAGATTCACCCCTCCACTTT.

This rearrangement joins TRBV5-6 to TRBJ1-1; the D is unclear. From germline, CDR1 is SGHDT and CDR2 YYEEEE. V was trimmed by 2 bases and J by 11 bases, leaving 10 bases between them. The CDR3 loop spans 11 amino acids. This CDR3 reads CASSFERVAFF. The CDR3 DNA is TGTGCCAGCAGCTTCGAGAGGGTGGCTTTCTTT.

The rearrangement uses TRBV7-3 and TRBJ2-5, with TRBD2 matching 11 bases. The CDR3 runs to 14 residues. Germline V gives CDR1 SGHTA, CDR2 FQGTGA. V gave up 5 bases and J gave up 3 bases; unmatched junction bases: 2. The CDR3 DNA sequence: TGTGCCAGCAGCCTAGCGGGGGGCAAAGAGACCCAGTACTTC. It yields the protein CASSLAGGKETQYF.

This chain links TRBV6-6 with TRBJ1-1, with D maybe TRBD1 (6 bases). The germline CDR1 and CDR2 sequences are MNHNY and SVGAGI (reference sequence). This CDR3 is 15 amino acids long. V was trimmed by 5 bases and J by 7 bases, leaving 20 bases between them. CDR3 amino acids: CASSTSGRGGVEAFF. The CDR3 nucleotides are TGTGCCAGCAGTACCTCCGGCCGAGGGGGGGTTGAAGCTTTCTTT.

The gene calls are TRBV5-8 and TRBJ1-6; D is unclear. V gave up 2 bases and J gave up 7 bases, with 10 bases separating them. Germline values: CDR1 SGHTS, CDR2 YDEGEE. The length of the CDR3 is 14 residues. In DNA, the CDR3 is TGTGCCAGCAGCTTAAATCCCGGGAATTCACCCCTCCACTTT. As protein: CASSLNPGNSPLHF.

CDR3 amino acids: CAISDSSGNTIYF. As DNA, the CDR3 is TGTGCCATCAGTGACAGCTCTGGAAACACCATATATTTT. J is TRBJ1-3 and V is TRBV10-3; D uncertain. Germline lookup yields CDR1 ENHRY and CDR2 SYGVKD. Trimming took 3 bases from V and 0 from J, leaving 3 bases between them. The CDR3 is 13 amino acids.

The rearrangement links TRBV4-2 to TRBJ1-2; 7 nucleotides match TRBD1. This CDR3 is 15 amino acids long. The trim removed 4 bases at V and 5 bases at J, leaving 10 bases unmatched. Germline V gene sequence: CDR1 LGHNA, CDR2 YNFKEQ. The CDR3 spells CASSRGTEQGYGYTF. In DNA, the CDR3 is TGTGCCAGCAGCCGGGGGACAGAACAGGGGTATGGCTACACCTTC.

V gene TRBV7-9 combines with J gene TRBJ1-2; no clear D gene. Germline V gene lookup returns CDR1 SEHNR and CDR2 FQNEAQ (reference sequence). The ends were cut back, 4 bases at V and 0 bases at J, with 9 bases in the middle. This CDR3 has 14 amino acids. The CDR3 sequence is CASSSATANYGYTF. The CDR3 DNA follows: TGTGCCAGCAGCTCGGCAACAGCTAACTATGGCTACACCTTC.

This clone occurred once. This chain joins TRBV15 and TRBJ1-2, with unresolved D. The CDR3 runs to 14 residues. Germline loops: CDR1 LNHNV, CDR2 YYDKDF (reference sequence). V lost 5 bases and J lost 8, with 18 bases in between. The CDR3 protein is CATSDLNGRNGYTF. CDR3 bases: TGTGCCACCAGCGATCTGAATGGGAGAAACGGCTACACCTTC.

This chain connects TRBV7-8 to TRBJ1-1; D is ambiguous. The germline V and J ends were trimmed by 8 bases and 1 base, with 11 bases remaining between them. This CDR3 has 13 amino acids. The germline gives CDR1 SGHVS, CDR2 FQNEAQ. The CDR3 region has the DNA TGTGCCAGCGGGCACAGAGAGAACACTGAAGCTTTCTTT. Encoded protein: CASGHRENTEAFF.

This chain uses TRBV27 with TRBJ2-3; TRBD1 is a possible D gene (6 bases). CDR3 length equals 14 residues. CDR1 is MNHEY, CDR2 SMNVEV, per germline (reference sequence). V dropped 6 bases and J dropped 1 base, with 11 bases sitting between them. The CDR3: CASRPGQRTDTQYF. The DNA of the CDR3 is TGTGCCAGCAGACCCGGACAGCGCACAGATACGCAGTATTTT.

The chain links TRBV27 to TRBJ2-2; 11 bases are shared with TRBD1. The germline CDR1 and CDR2 sequences are MNHEY and SMNVEV (reference sequence). CDR3 length equals 16 residues. The V and J ends lost 1 base and 5 bases, in that order; junction bases with no gene match: 3. The CDR3 DNA reads as TGTGCCAGCAGTTTATACGGGACAGGGGGAACCGGGGAGCTGTTTTTT. Residues: CASSLYGTGGTGELFF.

This chain uses TRBV9 with TRBJ2-1, with D perhaps TRBD2 (7 bases). CDR3 size: 16 residues. V was clipped by 0 bases and J by 10 bases, with 20 bases between them. Per the germline V gene, CDR1 is SGDLS and CDR2 is YYNGEE. The CDR3 loop reads CASSVGAGAGSGEQFF. The CDR3 nucleotides are TGTGCCAGCAGCGTAGGTGCGGGGGCCGGCTCTGGGGAGCAGTTCTTC.

The gene calls are TRBV7-9 and TRBJ2-5, with TRBD1 as a possible D gene (5 bases). This CDR3 contains 15 residues. With 5 bases removed from V and 2 bases from J, the gap between germline ends came to 15 bases. From germline, CDR1 is SEHNR and CDR2 FQNEAQ (reference sequence). In DNA form, the CDR3 reads TGTGCCAGCAGCGGCCCGTATGCAGGGCAAGAGACCCAGTACTTC. Translation gives CASSGPYAGQETQYF.

The gene calls are TRBV4-1 and TRBJ2-4; D is ambiguous. Germline assignment: CDR1 MGHRA and CDR2 YSYEKL. CDR3 length: 15 residues. The V and J ends lost 1 base and 8 bases respectively, with 15 bases between them. The CDR3 loop reads CASSQVWPPIHIQYF. CDR3 coding DNA: TGCGCCAGCAGCCAAGTTTGGCCACCGATCCACATTCAGTACTTC.

A single count supports this clone. The rearrangement uses TRBV5-1 and TRBJ2-7; tentatively, D is TRBD2 (7 bases). V lost 2 bases and J 4 bases, leaving 16 bases between the germline ends. This CDR3 is 15 amino acids long. CDR1 is SGHRS and CDR2 is YFSETQ in the germline V gene. This CDR3 is CASSLVGGHRYEQYF. The DNA for the CDR3 is TGCGCCAGCAGCTTAGTGGGGGGGCATAGGTACGAGCAGTACTTC.

This sequence joins TRBV9 and TRBJ2-1, with 10 bases identical to TRBD2. Germline values: CDR1 SGDLS, CDR2 YYNGEE. This CDR3 is 16 amino acids long. The V gene end was trimmed by 0 bases and the J gene end by 8 bases; junction bases not matched to a gene: 8. The CDR3: CASSVVTSGGADEQFF. The CDR3 DNA sequence: TGTGCCAGCAGCGTAGTTACGAGCGGGGGGGCCGATGAGCAGTTCTTC.

V is TRBV6-6 and J is TRBJ1-2, with 9 nucleotides matching TRBD1. With 6 bases clipped from V and 8 bases from J, the junction kept 7 bases outside the gene matches. Germline V lookup: CDR1 MNHNY, CDR2 SVGAGI (reference sequence). The CDR3 consists of 13 residues. This chain's CDR3 is CASRRNRGQGYTF. CDR3 in DNA: TGTGCCAGCAGACGCAACAGGGGGCAGGGCTACACCTTC.